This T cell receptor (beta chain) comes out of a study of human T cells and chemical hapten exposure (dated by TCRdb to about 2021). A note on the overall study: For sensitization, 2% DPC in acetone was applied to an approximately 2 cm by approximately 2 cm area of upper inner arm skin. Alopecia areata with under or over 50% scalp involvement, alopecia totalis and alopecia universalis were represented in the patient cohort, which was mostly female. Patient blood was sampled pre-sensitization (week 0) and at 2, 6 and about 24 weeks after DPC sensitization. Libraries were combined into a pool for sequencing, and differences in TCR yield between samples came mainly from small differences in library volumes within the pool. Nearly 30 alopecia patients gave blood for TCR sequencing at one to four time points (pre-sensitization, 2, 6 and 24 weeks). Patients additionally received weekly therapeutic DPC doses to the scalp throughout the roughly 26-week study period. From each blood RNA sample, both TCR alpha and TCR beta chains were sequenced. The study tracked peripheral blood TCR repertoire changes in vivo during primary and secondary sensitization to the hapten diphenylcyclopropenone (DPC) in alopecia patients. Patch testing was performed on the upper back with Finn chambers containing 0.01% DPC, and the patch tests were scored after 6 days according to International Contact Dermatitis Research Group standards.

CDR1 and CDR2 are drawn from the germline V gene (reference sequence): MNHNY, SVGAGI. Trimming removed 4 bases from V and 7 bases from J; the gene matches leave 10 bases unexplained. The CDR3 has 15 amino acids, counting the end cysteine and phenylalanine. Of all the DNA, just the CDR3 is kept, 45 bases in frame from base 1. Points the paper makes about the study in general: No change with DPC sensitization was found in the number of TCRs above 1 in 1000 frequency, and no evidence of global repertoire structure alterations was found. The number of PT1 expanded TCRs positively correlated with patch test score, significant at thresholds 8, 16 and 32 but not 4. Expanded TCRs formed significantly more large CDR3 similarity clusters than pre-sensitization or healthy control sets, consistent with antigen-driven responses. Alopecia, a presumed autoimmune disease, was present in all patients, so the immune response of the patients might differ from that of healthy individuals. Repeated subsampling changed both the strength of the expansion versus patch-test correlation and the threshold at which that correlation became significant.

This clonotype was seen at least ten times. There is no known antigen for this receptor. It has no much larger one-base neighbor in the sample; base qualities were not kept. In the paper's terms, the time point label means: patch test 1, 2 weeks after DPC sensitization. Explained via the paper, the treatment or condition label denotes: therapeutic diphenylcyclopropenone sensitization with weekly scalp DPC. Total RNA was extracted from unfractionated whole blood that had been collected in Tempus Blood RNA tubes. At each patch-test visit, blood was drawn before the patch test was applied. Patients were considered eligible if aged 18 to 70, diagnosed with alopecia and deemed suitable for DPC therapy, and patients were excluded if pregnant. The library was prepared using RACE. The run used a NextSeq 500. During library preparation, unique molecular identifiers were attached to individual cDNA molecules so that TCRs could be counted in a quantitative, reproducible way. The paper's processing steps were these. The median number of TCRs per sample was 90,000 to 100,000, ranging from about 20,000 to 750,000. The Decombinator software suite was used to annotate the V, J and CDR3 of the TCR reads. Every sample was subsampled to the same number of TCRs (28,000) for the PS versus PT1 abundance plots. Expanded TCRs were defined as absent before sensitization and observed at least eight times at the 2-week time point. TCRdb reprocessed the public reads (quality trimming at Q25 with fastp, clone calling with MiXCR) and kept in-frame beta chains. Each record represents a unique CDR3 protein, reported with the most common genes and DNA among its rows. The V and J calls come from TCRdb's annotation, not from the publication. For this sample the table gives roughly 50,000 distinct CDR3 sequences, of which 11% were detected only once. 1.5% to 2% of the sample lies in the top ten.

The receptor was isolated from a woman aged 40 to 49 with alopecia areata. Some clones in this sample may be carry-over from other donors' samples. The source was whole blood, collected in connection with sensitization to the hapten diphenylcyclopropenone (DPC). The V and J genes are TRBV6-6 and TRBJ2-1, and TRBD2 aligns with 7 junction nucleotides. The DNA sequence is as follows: TGTGCCAGCAGTTCCGTACGCGGGAGTGGGAATGAGCAGTTCTTC. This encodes CASSSVRGSGNEQFF.